This paragraph covers one T cell receptor beta chain sequence. Its antigen is still unknown. TCRdb fed the reads into MiXCR, producing one record per CDR3 protein. The profile shows approximately 730,000 distinct CDR3 sequences, almost 30% of them singletons. The data were taken from a study of T cell repertoires in cytomegalovirus infection. Study information: Peptides in the study included HLA-C-restricted and HLA-B-restricted CMV epitopes.

The specimen was cultured CD8+ T cells from PBMCs, collected from culture after CMV antigen stimulation. The origin of this receptor is a human donor in good health (CMV status not recorded). Some clones in this sample may be carry-over from other donors' samples.

The CDR3 DNA sequence: TGCGCCAGCAGCCAAGAGGGGACACCCTCCCTGAACACTGAAGCTTTCTTT. It specifies CASSQEGTPSLNTEAFF. The genes are TRBV4-1 and TRBJ1-1; perhaps TRBD1 as D (6 bases). Between the trimmed V and J ends, which lost 0 bases and 0 bases, there was a span of 14 bases. The CDR3 contains 17 residues. Germline V gives CDR1 MGHRA, CDR2 YSYEKL.